These 3 T cell receptor beta chains originate from one sample sequenced in a study of shared clonotypes between healthy human individuals. Produced via immunoSEQ multiplex PCR; TCRdb's table is partial and in-frame only. The data show 2 million to 3 million clones, approximately 94% seen once. The sample taken for sequencing was naive CD4+ T cells from PBMCs. Indicated subset: CD45RA+ positively selected. Receptors were obtained from a man younger than 30 in good health. Some clones in this sample may be carry-over from other donors' samples.

This clone was recorded only once. V is TRBV4-3 and J is TRBJ2-2; TRBD2 agrees at 9 bases. Losses at the gene ends were 4 bases for V and 6 bases for J; bases not matched to a gene: 12. Germline V lookup: CDR1 LGHNA, CDR2 YSLEER. The CDR3 has 17 residues. CDR3 nucleotides: TGCGCCAGCAGCCTTAACGAGGTAGCGGGAGTCCCCGGGGAGCTGTTTTTT. This sequence encodes CASSLNEVAGVPGELFF.

The J gene is TRBJ1-5, the V gene TRBV28; TRBD1 might be the D (5 bases). V lost 6 bases, J lost 12 bases, and 15 bases lay in between. This CDR3 comprises 12 residues. From germline, CDR1 is MDHEN and CDR2 SYDVKM. CDR3 protein: CASSSDGQGQHF. CDR3 nucleotide sequence: TGTGCCAGCAGCTCGGACGGGCAGGGCCAGCATTTT.

The rearrangement links TRBV6-6 to TRBJ1-4; a possible D gene is TRBD1 (5 bases). Germline V lookup: CDR1 MNHNY, CDR2 SVGAGI (reference sequence). CDR3 length: 15 amino acids. Trimming shortened V by 6 bases and J by 6 bases, and 17 bases separated the two germline ends. CDR3 nucleotides: TGTGCCAGCAGCGACACCGGGACTGCCGATGAAAAACTGTTTTTT. The encoded protein is CASSDTGTADEKLFF.